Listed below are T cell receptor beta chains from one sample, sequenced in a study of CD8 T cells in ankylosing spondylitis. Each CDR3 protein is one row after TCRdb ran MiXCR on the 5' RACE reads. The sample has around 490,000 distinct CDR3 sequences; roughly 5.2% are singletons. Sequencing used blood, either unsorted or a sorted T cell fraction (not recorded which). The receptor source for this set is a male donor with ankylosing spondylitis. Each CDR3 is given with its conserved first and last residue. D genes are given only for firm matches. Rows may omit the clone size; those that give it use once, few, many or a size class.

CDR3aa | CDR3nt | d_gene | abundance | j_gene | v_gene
CASSPRRSYNEQFF | TGCGCCAGCAGCCCCCGCCGGTCCTACAATGAGCAGTTCTTC | . | many | TRBJ2-1 | TRBV4-3
CATDRAPSGANVLTF | TGTGCGACGGACAGGGCTCCCTCTGGGGCCAACGTCCTGACTTTC | TRBD1 | many | TRBJ2-6 | TRBV28
CASSTLLTGNEKLFF | TGTGCCAGCAGCACCCTCTTGACGGGGAATGAAAAACTGTTTTTT | . | many | TRBJ1-4 | TRBV28
CASRAGTSGGWYTGELFF | TGTGCCAGCAGGGCCGGGACTAGCGGGGGATGGTACACCGGGGAGCTGTTTTTT | TRBD2 | many | TRBJ2-2 | TRBV27
CASSLGLAGIFDTGELFF | TGCGCCAGCAGCTTGGGGCTAGCGGGGATATTCGACACCGGGGAGCTGTTTTTT | TRBD2 | many | TRBJ2-2 | TRBV5-1
CASRVATDTQYF | TGTGCCAGCAGGGTAGCGACAGATACGCAGTATTTT | . | . | TRBJ2-3 | TRBV11-2
CATSNRGTDTQYF | TGTGCCACCAGTAATAGGGGCACGGATACGCAGTATTTT | . | many | TRBJ2-3 | TRBV15
CASSLRRGAEAFF | TGTGCCAGCAGTTTACGGCGCGGGGCTGAAGCTTTCTTT | . | many | TRBJ1-1 | TRBV28
CASSAPVADNTEAFF | TGTGCCAGCAGCGCCCCCGTGGCGGACAACACTGAAGCTTTCTTT | . | many | TRBJ1-1 | TRBV9
CALRGDGQETQYF | TGTGCCTTGAGGGGAGACGGACAAGAGACCCAGTACTTC | . | many | TRBJ2-5 | TRBV28
CASSFNFGVSYNEQFF | TGCGCCAGCAGCTTCAATTTCGGGGTGTCCTACAATGAGCAGTTCTTC | . | . | TRBJ2-1 | TRBV5-1
CASSGRGRQPQHF | TGTGCCAGCTCTGGGAGGGGAAGACAGCCCCAGCATTTT | . | . | TRBJ1-5 | TRBV6-2/TRBV6-3
CASSRTSGLETQYF | TGTGCCAGCAGCCGGACTAGCGGGTTGGAGACCCAGTACTTC | TRBD2 | many | TRBJ2-5 | TRBV7-9
CASSKGGDDTQYF | TGTGCCAGCTCCAAGGGAGGGGACGATACGCAGTATTTT | TRBD2 | many | TRBJ2-3 | TRBV28
CASTAGTVNEKLFF | TGTGCCAGTACTGCCGGGACAGTTAATGAAAAACTGTTTTTT | TRBD1 | many | TRBJ1-4 | TRBV6-1
CASSPQGVLGYTF | TGTGCCAGCAGTCCGCAGGGGGTACTAGGCTACACCTTC | TRBD1 | many | TRBJ1-2 | TRBV12-3/TRBV12-4
CSARNERENTGELFF | TGCAGTGCTAGAAACGAGCGGGAGAACACCGGGGAGCTGTTTTTT | TRBD2 | many | TRBJ2-2 | TRBV20-1
CASSLYRANTEAFF | TGTGCCAGCAGCTTATACCGAGCGAACACTGAAGCTTTCTTT | . | few | TRBJ1-1 | TRBV7-9
CSVLEISSTDTQYF | TGCAGCGTTCTAGAAATTTCTAGCACAGATACGCAGTATTTT | . | many | TRBJ2-3 | TRBV29-1
CASSPRRGDYNEQFF | TGTGCCAGCAGCCCTAGGCGGGGGGATTACAATGAGCAGTTCTTC | TRBD2 | many | TRBJ2-1 | TRBV7-2
CASSQAAGLAPLDEQFF | TGTGCCAGCAGCCAAGCCGCGGGACTAGCCCCGTTGGACGAGCAGTTCTTC | TRBD2 | few | TRBJ2-1 | TRBV3-1
CASSQDNRVGREKLFF | TGCGCCAGCAGCCAAGATAACAGGGTGGGGCGGGAAAAACTGTTTTTT | . | many | TRBJ1-4 | TRBV4-3
CASSGAGGLHYGYTF | TGTGCCAGCAGCGGTGCAGGAGGGCTGCACTATGGCTACACCTTC | . | many | TRBJ1-2 | TRBV9
CASARALETQYF | TGTGCCAGCGCCAGGGCCTTGGAGACCCAGTACTTC | . | many | TRBJ2-5 | TRBV7-9
CSVKRVMNTEAFF | TGCAGCGTTAAGAGGGTTATGAACACTGAAGCTTTCTTT | . | many | TRBJ1-1 | TRBV29-1
CASSISAIQETQYF | TGTGCCAGCAGCATCTCGGCCATCCAAGAGACCCAGTACTTC | . | few | TRBJ2-5 | TRBV7-2
CASSIRDRTTYNEQFF | TGTGCCAGCAGTATCCGGGACAGGACAACCTACAATGAGCAGTTCTTC | TRBD1 | few | TRBJ2-1 | TRBV28
CATSTPGNEQFF | TGTGCCACCAGCACTCCCGGGAATGAGCAGTTCTTC | . | many | TRBJ2-1 | TRBV15
CSVGSDSGGTDTQYF | TGCAGCGTTGGTAGTGATAGCGGGGGCACAGATACGCAGTATTTT | TRBD2 | many | TRBJ2-3 | TRBV29-1
CASSFNDGGANSPLHF | TGCGCCAGCAGCTTTAATGATGGAGGGGCCAATTCACCCCTCCACTTT | . | many | TRBJ1-6 | TRBV5-1
CASSPPRRLASHEQYF | TGTGCCAGCTCGCCCCCTCGGAGGCTAGCGAGCCACGAGCAGTACTTC | . | . | TRBJ2-7 | TRBV18
CASSLGPSSYEQYF | TGCGCCAGCAGCTTAGGACCGAGCTCCTACGAGCAGTACTTC | . | many | TRBJ2-7 | TRBV5-1
CSARPGQFSYEQYF | TGCAGTGCTAGACCTGGACAGTTCTCCTACGAGCAGTACTTC | . | many | TRBJ2-7 | TRBV20-1
CASSPSGGGGPTDTQYF | TGTGCCAGCAGCCCTTCTGGGGGCGGGGGACCCACAGATACGCAGTATTTT | . | many | TRBJ2-3 | TRBV9
CSASSPAVDLGTQYF | TGCAGTGCTAGCTCTCCGGCAGTAGATCTAGGGACCCAGTACTTC | . | few | TRBJ2-5 | TRBV20-1
CSVERGSKRNTIYF | TGCAGCGTGGAGAGGGGCAGCAAGAGGAACACCATATATTTT | . | many | TRBJ1-3 | TRBV29-1
CASSELGWFGNQPQHF | TGTGCCAGCAGTGAACTGGGGTGGTTTGGCAATCAGCCCCAGCATTTT | . | many | TRBJ1-5 | TRBV6-1
CSARVGESYTF | TGCAGCGCCCGAGTGGGGGAAAGCTACACCTTC | . | many | TRBJ1-2 | TRBV29-1
CASSSETAVYNEQFF | TGTGCCAGCAGCTCCGAGACAGCCGTCTACAATGAGCAGTTCTTC | . | many | TRBJ2-1 | TRBV7-8
CASSPDRMTEAFF | TGTGCCAGCAGCCCCGATCGGATGACTGAAGCTTTCTTT | . | many | TRBJ1-1 | TRBV7-9
CSVAASGSPNEQYF | TGCAGCGTTGCGGCTAGCGGGAGCCCCAACGAGCAGTACTTC | TRBD2 | few | TRBJ2-7 | TRBV29-1